The next 14 T cell receptor beta chains were all read from a single sample in a study of beta chain features in type 1 diabetes. Notes on the study in general: Researchers report that Type 1 diabetes patients had moderately but significantly shorter TCRB CDR3s across all four CD4+ subsets.

The isolated RNA, all of it, was reverse transcribed, so expressed TCRB transcripts were what got sequenced. Here immunoSEQ multiplex PCR was the method, and the copy in TCRdb shows in-frame clones only, minus some. The sample consists of around 360,000 clones, roughly 13% of them appearing once. The antigens of these receptors remain unknown. The sample was naive CD4+ T cells from blood. These receptors all stem from a woman between 18 and 29 years old with type 1 diabetes.

This chain links TRBV7-6 with TRBJ2-1, with 8 positions matching TRBD2. V lost 8 bases and J lost 4; bases outside the gene matches: 4. CDR1 and CDR2 from the germline V gene are SGHVS and FNYEAQ. This CDR3 spans 13 amino acids. Here the CDR3 reads CASGSGVYNEQFF. Here the CDR3 DNA reads TGTGCCAGCGGTAGCGGGGTTTACAATGAGCAGTTCTTC.

The chain couples TRBV14 to TRBJ1-3; maybe TRBD1 (6 bases). CDR3 length: 14 amino acids. CDR1 and CDR2 (germline): SGHDN, FVKESK. V lost 5 bases to trimming and J lost 0 bases, with 8 bases between them. The CDR3 DNA reads as TGTGCCAGCAGCGTACAGGGCTCTGGAAACACCATATATTTT. Amino acid sequence: CASSVQGSGNTIYF.

There are a few counts of this clone. V is TRBV7-9 and J is TRBJ2-7, with 8 bases identical to TRBD1. Germline values: CDR1 SEHNR, CDR2 FQNEAQ (reference sequence). The trim removed 5 bases at V and 3 bases at J, leaving 6 bases unmatched. The CDR3 loop spans 14 amino acids. The CDR3 here is CASSPRDRSYEQYF. CDR3 nucleotides: TGTGCCAGCAGCCCCCGGGACAGGAGCTACGAGCAGTACTTC.

This clone was seen more than once but under ten times. The chain uses TRBV4-3 and TRBJ2-3, with D unclear. V was trimmed by 6 bases and J by 1 base, leaving 8 bases between them. Germline V lookup: CDR1 LGHNA, CDR2 YSLEER. The CDR3 is 13 amino acids. This chain's CDR3 is CASRSTGTDTQYF. In nucleotides, the CDR3 is TGCGCCAGCAGATCCACTGGCACAGATACGCAGTATTTT.

This clone was recorded once. CDR3 region: CASSLAGLAGRETQYF. CDR3 DNA sequence: TGTGCCAGCAGCTTGGCCGGTCTAGCGGGGAGGGAGACCCAGTACTTC. The chain couples TRBV5-4 to TRBJ2-5, with 9 bases aligning to TRBD2. The CDR3 spans 16 residues. V gave up 0 bases and J gave up 5 bases; unmatched junction bases: 8. The germline gives CDR1 SGHNT, CDR2 YYREEE (reference sequence).

This sequence joins TRBV6-5 and TRBJ2-1; the match to TRBD2 covers 11 bases. The germline V gene encodes CDR1 MNHEY and CDR2 SVGAGI. This CDR3 is 14 amino acids long. Trimming took 8 bases from V and 8 from J; bases not matched to a gene: 8. CDR3 in DNA: TGTGCCAGCCAGACTAGCGGGATGGGGGATGAGCAGTTCTTC. Translated, it gives CASQTSGMGDEQFF.

The chain recombines TRBV7-9 with TRBJ1-2, with a possible D match to TRBD1 (5 bases). The CDR3 totals 16 residues. Germline V gene data show CDR1 as SEHNR and CDR2 as FQNEAQ (reference sequence). V was cut by 1 base and J by 7 bases, with 19 bases left in between. The CDR3 DNA follows: TGTGCCAGCAGCTTAGACGGGACGCGGGGATTCGGTGGCTACACCTTC. This translates into CASSLDGTRGFGGYTF.

The sample holds a few counts of this clone. V is TRBV5-4 and J is TRBJ1-2; 7 positions agree with TRBD1. The CDR3 totals 13 residues. In germline, CDR1 is SGHNT, CDR2 YYREEE (reference sequence). With 5 bases clipped from V and 5 bases from J, the junction kept 6 bases outside the gene matches. CDR3 loop: CASRAGTAYGYTF. The CDR3 coding sequence is TGTGCCAGCAGGGCTGGGACAGCGTATGGCTACACCTTC.

In its sample, this clone was seen a few times. CDR3 loop: CSVGVGTTDSPLHF. CDR3 nucleotide sequence: TGCAGCGTAGGTGTCGGGACAACGGATTCACCCCTCCACTTT. The V gene is TRBV29-1, the J gene TRBJ1-6, with D possibly TRBD1 on 6 matching bases. From germline, CDR1 is SQVTM and CDR2 ANQGSEA. V lost 6 bases and J lost 8, with 17 bases in between. The CDR3 contains 14 residues.

This clone was seen more than once but under ten times. CDR3 bases: TGTGCCAGCAGCTTAGATCAGGGGCAAACTGAAGCTTTCTTT. Translated, it gives CASSLDQGQTEAFF. The rearrangement links TRBV11-2 to TRBJ1-1; TRBD1 might be the D (6 bases). With 0 bases removed from V and 5 bases from J, the gap between germline ends came to 10 bases. The CDR3 contains 14 residues. Germline lookup yields CDR1 SGHAT and CDR2 FQNNGV.

This clone was counted a few times. This rearrangement joins TRBV7-9 to TRBJ2-5; D unresolved. CDR3 length: 13 amino acids. Germline-derived CDR1 and CDR2 are SEHNR and FQNEAQ (reference sequence). V lost 4 bases and J 7 bases, leaving 13 bases between the germline ends. CDR3 nucleotide sequence: TGTGCCAGCAGCTCATCAGGATTGGGGACCCAGTACTTC. Translation: CASSSSGLGTQYF.

This clone appeared a few times. The V gene is TRBV28, the J gene TRBJ2-5; no clear D gene. CDR3 length equals 13 residues. The V end was cut by 5 bases, the J end by 1 base, with 8 bases between. In germline, CDR1 is MDHEN, CDR2 SYDVKM. The CDR3 DNA is TGTGCCAGCAGTCGGTTCTCCCAAGAGACCCAGTACTTC. Protein product: CASSRFSQETQYF.

This clone showed up just a few times. The V gene is TRBV2, the J gene TRBJ1-2; D may be TRBD1 (6 bases). There are 14 residues in the CDR3. V lost 3 bases to trimming and J lost 2 bases, with 10 bases between them. The germline CDR1 and CDR2 sequences are SNHLY and FYNNEI. The chain's CDR3 is CASSDKGVNYGYTF. CDR3 DNA sequence: TGTGCCAGCAGTGATAAGGGGGTAAACTATGGCTACACCTTC.

This clone showed up just a few times. The chain uses TRBV25-1 and TRBJ1-6, with 10 bases lining up with TRBD1. J was trimmed by 5 bases and V by 6 bases; bases with no gene match: 7. Germline assignment: CDR1 MGHDK and CDR2 SYGVNS. This CDR3 is built from 16 residues. The CDR3 loop is CASRVGTGENNSPLHF. The CDR3 nucleotides are TGTGCCAGCAGGGTTGGGACAGGGGAAAATAATTCACCCCTCCACTTT.